Listed below are T cell receptor beta chains from one sample, sequenced in a study of OX40 agonist ivuxolimab in advanced cancers. Clones were sequenced by immunoSEQ multiplex PCR, and TCRdb holds only the in-frame ones, with some missing. The sample consists of some 60,000 clones, approximately 91% of them appearing once. Specimen: CD4+ or CD8+ T cells sorted from blood, collected in a trial of the OX40 agonist ivuxolimab. The receptors were gathered from an adult with an advanced solid tumor such as melanoma, head and neck, liver or kidney cancer. The CDR3 runs from the conserved cysteine through the conserved F or W. D genes are given only for firm matches. Only part of the rows carry a size: once, few, many, or a class if the clone is expanded.

j_call: TRBJ2-1; clone_size: -; d_call: TRBD2; v_call: TRBV20-1; cdr3_aa: CSETSDNEQFF; cdr3_nt: TGCAGTGAAACTAGCGACAATGAGCAGTTCTTC
j_call: TRBJ1-6; clone_size: -; d_call: -; v_call: TRBV10-3; cdr3_aa: CAISELGSVLHF; cdr3_nt: TGTGCCATCAGTGAGTTAGGGTCCGTTCTCCACTTT
j_call: TRBJ2-1; clone_size: -; d_call: TRBD2; v_call: TRBV7-8; cdr3_aa: CASKGTGTSGYNEQFF; cdr3_nt: TGTGCCAGCAAAGGAACCGGGACTAGCGGGTACAATGAGCAGTTCTTC
j_call: TRBJ1-1; clone_size: -; d_call: -; v_call: TRBV7-9; cdr3_aa: CASSDYAGGGTEAFF; cdr3_nt: TGTGCCAGCAGCGATTATGCGGGGGGAGGCACTGAAGCTTTCTTT
j_call: TRBJ1-2; clone_size: -; d_call: -; v_call: TRBV6-5; cdr3_aa: CASSRRRVEGYTF; cdr3_nt: TGTGCCAGCAGTCGACGAAGGGTTGAGGGCTACACCTTC
j_call: TRBJ1-5; clone_size: -; d_call: -; v_call: TRBV4-1; cdr3_aa: CASSQDWAISNQPQHF; cdr3_nt: TGCGCCAGCAGCCAAGATTGGGCAATCAGCAATCAGCCCCAGCATTTT
j_call: TRBJ1-2; clone_size: -; d_call: TRBD1; v_call: TRBV28; cdr3_aa: CASSFGTANYGYTF; cdr3_nt: TGTGCCAGCAGTTTCGGGACAGCAAACTATGGCTACACCTTC
j_call: TRBJ2-7; clone_size: -; d_call: -; v_call: TRBV9; cdr3_aa: CASSAQGGGTYEQYF; cdr3_nt: TGTGCCAGCAGCGCCCAGGGGGGGGGTACCTACGAGCAGTACTTC
j_call: TRBJ1-1; clone_size: -; d_call: -; v_call: TRBV19; cdr3_aa: CASSIGHTNTEAFF; cdr3_nt: TGTGCCAGTAGTATAGGACACACGAACACTGAAGCTTTCTTT
j_call: TRBJ1-4; clone_size: -; d_call: -; v_call: TRBV7-9; cdr3_aa: CASSLDLNEKLFF; cdr3_nt: TGTGCCAGCAGCTTAGATCTAAATGAAAAACTGTTTTTT
j_call: TRBJ1-5; clone_size: -; d_call: -; v_call: TRBV30; cdr3_aa: CAWTTTGGNQPQHF; cdr3_nt: TGTGCCTGGACCACAACGGGGGGGAATCAGCCCCAGCATTTT
j_call: TRBJ2-3; clone_size: -; d_call: -; v_call: TRBV27; cdr3_aa: CASGDPRGFLGPSSTDTQYF; cdr3_nt: TGTGCCAGCGGAGATCCTAGGGGATTTCTGGGGCCTAGTAGCACAGATACGCAGTATTTT
j_call: TRBJ1-5; clone_size: few; d_call: -; v_call: TRBV28; cdr3_aa: CASSFDQPQHF; cdr3_nt: TGTGCCAGCAGTTTTGATCAGCCCCAGCATTTT
j_call: TRBJ2-5; clone_size: -; d_call: -; v_call: TRBV13; cdr3_aa: CASSLKETQYF; cdr3_nt: TGTGCCAGCAGCTTAAAAGAGACCCAGTACTTC
j_call: TRBJ1-1; clone_size: -; d_call: -; v_call: TRBV21-1; cdr3_aa: CASNKREGEAFF; cdr3_nt: TGTGCCAGCAACAAACGCGAAGGAGAAGCTTTCTTT
j_call: TRBJ1-3; clone_size: -; d_call: TRBD1; v_call: TRBV28; cdr3_aa: CASSTGGGRNTIYF; cdr3_nt: TGTGCCAGCAGTACAGGGGGTGGTAGAAACACCATATATTTT
j_call: TRBJ1-1; clone_size: -; d_call: -; v_call: TRBV28; cdr3_aa: CASSGWVGGSNEAFF; cdr3_nt: TGTGCCAGCAGTGGGTGGGTCGGGGGCTCTAATGAAGCTTTCTTT
j_call: TRBJ2-7; clone_size: -; d_call: -; v_call: TRBV6-6; cdr3_aa: CASSYSRAGYEQYF; cdr3_nt: TGTGCCAGCAGTTACTCTCGGGCTGGTTACGAGCAGTACTTC
j_call: TRBJ2-3; clone_size: -; d_call: -; v_call: TRBV6-1; cdr3_aa: CASSESRGTDTQYF; cdr3_nt: TGTGCCAGCAGTGAGTCCAGGGGCACAGATACGCAGTATTTT
j_call: TRBJ2-1; clone_size: -; d_call: -; v_call: TRBV6-5; cdr3_aa: CASSYLGPNLGEQFF; cdr3_nt: TGTGCCAGCAGTTACTTAGGCCCGAACTTGGGTGAGCAGTTCTTC
j_call: TRBJ1-5; clone_size: -; d_call: -; v_call: TRBV19; cdr3_aa: CASSIGEYNQPQHF; cdr3_nt: TGTGCCAGTAGTATAGGAGAGTACAATCAGCCCCAGCATTTT
j_call: TRBJ1-1; clone_size: -; d_call: -; v_call: TRBV13; cdr3_aa: CASSLTSGGYRTEAFF; cdr3_nt: TGTGCCAGCAGCTTAACTAGCGGGGGTTACCGTACTGAAGCTTTCTTT
j_call: TRBJ2-3; clone_size: once; d_call: TRBD2; v_call: TRBV9; cdr3_aa: CASSLSGVSSDTQYF; cdr3_nt: TGTGCCAGCAGCCTTAGCGGGGTTAGTTCAGATACGCAGTATTTT
j_call: TRBJ2-7; clone_size: -; d_call: TRBD1; v_call: TRBV27; cdr3_aa: CASSPLGQGLREQYF; cdr3_nt: TGTGCCAGCAGTCCCCTAGGACAGGGTTTGCGCGAGCAGTACTTC
j_call: TRBJ2-7; clone_size: -; d_call: -; v_call: TRBV27; cdr3_aa: CASSQGYEQYF; cdr3_nt: TGTGCCAGCAGTCAGGGCTACGAGCAGTACTTC
j_call: TRBJ1-1; clone_size: -; d_call: TRBD1; v_call: TRBV9; cdr3_aa: CASSVGQSMNTEAFF; cdr3_nt: TGTGCCAGCAGCGTGGGACAGTCCATGAACACTGAAGCTTTCTTT
j_call: TRBJ2-7; clone_size: -; d_call: TRBD2; v_call: TRBV20-1; cdr3_aa: CSAGGLAEQYF; cdr3_nt: TGCAGTGCCGGGGGACTAGCCGAGCAGTACTTC
j_call: TRBJ2-5; clone_size: -; d_call: TRBD2; v_call: TRBV30; cdr3_aa: CAWKNLAGAGETQYF; cdr3_nt: TGTGCCTGGAAAAACCTAGCGGGGGCGGGAGAGACCCAGTACTTC
j_call: TRBJ1-1; clone_size: -; d_call: -; v_call: TRBV29-1; cdr3_aa: CSVEGEANTEAFF; cdr3_nt: TGCAGCGTTGAGGGAGAGGCGAACACTGAAGCTTTCTTT
j_call: TRBJ1-5; clone_size: -; d_call: -; v_call: TRBV30; cdr3_aa: CAWSEERGTGPQHF; cdr3_nt: TGTGCCTGGAGTGAGGAGAGGGGGACCGGGCCCCAGCATTTT
j_call: TRBJ2-7; clone_size: -; d_call: TRBD1; v_call: TRBV2; cdr3_aa: CASDTGTGTYEQYF; cdr3_nt: TGTGCCAGCGACACCGGGACAGGTACCTACGAGCAGTACTTC
j_call: TRBJ1-2; clone_size: few; d_call: -; v_call: TRBV7-9; cdr3_aa: CATGGIYGYTF; cdr3_nt: TGTGCCACCGGCGGGATTTATGGCTACACCTTC
j_call: TRBJ2-7; clone_size: -; d_call: TRBD2; v_call: TRBV30; cdr3_aa: CAWIPGGGPVYEQYF; cdr3_nt: TGTGCCTGGATCCCCGGGGGGGGACCGGTCTACGAGCAGTACTTC
j_call: TRBJ1-5; clone_size: once; d_call: -; v_call: TRBV18; cdr3_aa: CASSPGTGTEPQHF; cdr3_nt: TGTGCCAGCTCACCGGGCACAGGGACGGAGCCCCAGCATTTT
j_call: TRBJ2-7; clone_size: -; d_call: TRBD1; v_call: TRBV29-1; cdr3_aa: CSVGGTGLHEQYF; cdr3_nt: TGCAGCGTTGGCGGGACAGGGCTTCACGAGCAGTACTTC
j_call: TRBJ2-2; clone_size: -; d_call: -; v_call: TRBV7-8; cdr3_aa: CASSLLSRSQTGELFF; cdr3_nt: TGTGCCAGCAGCTTATTGTCCCGGTCGCAGACCGGGGAGCTGTTTTTT
j_call: TRBJ2-7; clone_size: -; d_call: -; v_call: TRBV9; cdr3_aa: CASSGGPSYEQYF; cdr3_nt: TGTGCCAGCAGCGGGGGGCCCTCCTACGAGCAGTACTTC
j_call: TRBJ2-3; clone_size: -; d_call: TRBD2; v_call: TRBV9; cdr3_aa: CASSVSGGGTTDTQYF; cdr3_nt: TGTGCCAGCAGCGTATCAGGCGGGGGTACCACAGATACGCAGTATTTT
j_call: TRBJ2-7; clone_size: -; d_call: TRBD1; v_call: TRBV5-4; cdr3_aa: CASSLTGDNPYEQYF; cdr3_nt: TGTGCCAGCAGCCTGACAGGGGACAACCCCTACGAGCAGTACTTC
j_call: TRBJ2-1; clone_size: few; d_call: -; v_call: TRBV30; cdr3_aa: CAWSHVKENEQFF; cdr3_nt: TGTGCCTGGAGTCATGTTAAGGAGAATGAGCAGTTCTTC
j_call: TRBJ2-1; clone_size: -; d_call: -; v_call: TRBV4-1; cdr3_aa: CASSQGSGNIAGTLDNEQFF; cdr3_nt: TGCGCCAGCAGCCAAGGATCTGGAAATATTGCCGGGACACTGGACAATGAGCAGTTCTTC
j_call: TRBJ2-2; clone_size: few; d_call: -; v_call: TRBV6-5; cdr3_aa: CASSYSTGAPTGELFF; cdr3_nt: TGTGCCAGCAGTTACTCGACGGGGGCCCCTACCGGGGAGCTGTTTTTT
j_call: TRBJ2-3; clone_size: -; d_call: TRBD2; v_call: TRBV27; cdr3_aa: CASSLYLLAGGVDTQYF; cdr3_nt: TGTGCCAGCAGTTTGTACCTACTAGCGGGGGGAGTAGATACGCAGTATTTT
j_call: TRBJ2-5; clone_size: once; d_call: TRBD2; v_call: TRBV7-6; cdr3_aa: CASSPLADGGFQETQYF; cdr3_nt: TGTGCCAGCAGCCCCCTGGCTGACGGGGGGTTCCAAGAGACCCAGTACTTC
j_call: TRBJ1-5; clone_size: -; d_call: -; v_call: TRBV7-9; cdr3_aa: CASSLQGADQPQHF; cdr3_nt: TGTGCCAGCAGCTTACAGGGTGCAGATCAGCCCCAGCATTTT
j_call: TRBJ2-5; clone_size: -; d_call: TRBD2; v_call: TRBV5-4; cdr3_aa: CASSSGGDGETQYF; cdr3_nt: TGTGCCAGCAGCTCCGGGGGGGATGGAGAGACCCAGTACTTC
j_call: TRBJ1-2; clone_size: -; d_call: -; v_call: TRBV7-9; cdr3_aa: CASSPRVREWSYTF; cdr3_nt: TGTGCCAGCAGCCCTAGAGTAAGGGAATGGTCCTACACCTTC
j_call: TRBJ1-3; clone_size: once; d_call: -; v_call: TRBV15; cdr3_aa: CATSGGPATSGNTIYF; cdr3_nt: TGTGCCACCAGCGGGGGGCCAGCGACCTCTGGAAACACCATATATTTT
j_call: TRBJ1-1; clone_size: -; d_call: -; v_call: TRBV4-1; cdr3_aa: CASSQAGFEAFF; cdr3_nt: TGCGCCAGCAGCCAAGCCGGTTTTGAAGCTTTCTTT
j_call: TRBJ2-1; clone_size: -; d_call: TRBD2; v_call: TRBV5-1; cdr3_aa: CASSLDPAGGLSYNEQFF; cdr3_nt: TGCGCCAGCAGCTTGGATCCAGCGGGGGGCCTCTCCTACAATGAGCAGTTCTTC
j_call: TRBJ2-1; clone_size: -; d_call: -; v_call: TRBV27; cdr3_aa: CASGFGDEQFF; cdr3_nt: TGTGCCAGCGGTTTCGGGGATGAGCAGTTCTTC
j_call: TRBJ2-7; clone_size: -; d_call: TRBD2; v_call: TRBV19; cdr3_aa: CASSIVAGGEQYF; cdr3_nt: TGTGCCAGTAGTATAGTGGCGGGGGGCGAGCAGTACTTC
j_call: TRBJ2-7; clone_size: once; d_call: -; v_call: TRBV27; cdr3_aa: CASSLPSYEQYF; cdr3_nt: TGTGCCAGCAGTCTCCCCTCCTACGAGCAGTACTTC